A single sample is the source of the 29 T cell receptor beta chains below, sequenced in a study of human T cells and chemical hapten exposure. Described time point: patch test 1, 2 weeks after DPC sensitization. Treatment specified: therapeutic diphenylcyclopropenone sensitization with weekly scalp DPC. TCRdb reprocessed the RACE reads with MiXCR, giving one entry per CDR3 protein. Found here are approximately 74,000 distinct CDR3 sequences, more than 30% of them singletons; the top ten hold about 10%. This specimen was whole blood, taken in connection with sensitization to the hapten diphenylcyclopropenone (DPC). All receptors come from a man aged 35 to 55 with alopecia areata. Some clones in this sample may be carry-over from other donors' samples.

The chain carries TRBV7-9 and TRBJ1-4; D gene unclear. There are 18 residues in the CDR3. CDR1 and CDR2 (germline): SEHNR, FQNEAQ (reference sequence). V was cut by 0 bases and J by 0 bases, with 14 bases left in between. Written as DNA, the CDR3 is TGTGCCAGCAGCTTAGCTCTCAGTCACCTTGCAACTAATGAAAAACTGTTTTTT. Its protein product is CASSLALSHLATNEKLFF.

This clonotype was seen a handful of times. The V gene is TRBV10-3, the J gene TRBJ2-3, with 11 bases fitting TRBD2. The CDR3 has 15 amino acids. Germline trimming cut 4 bases from V and 5 bases from J; bases unmatched to any gene: 5. Germline V CDR1 and CDR2: ENHRY, SYGVKD. CDR3 in amino acids: CAISGPGTSGDTQYF. The CDR3 DNA reads TGTGCCATCAGTGGCCCAGGGACTAGCGGAGATACGCAGTATTTT.

For the CDR3, the DNA is TGTGCCACCAGCGACCGGGTCTTTTCAGAGGCTTTCTTT. Its translation: CATSDRVFSEAFF. The chain employs TRBV15 and TRBJ1-1; no reliable D call. Germline loops: CDR1 LNHNV, CDR2 YYDKDF (reference sequence). This CDR3 contains 13 residues. Trimming removed 5 bases at V and 11 bases at J, with 18 bases between.

This rearrangement joins TRBV2 to TRBJ2-7, with D uncertain. Trimming left V 4 bases short and J 3 bases short, with 10 bases between. CDR1 SNHLY and CDR2 FYNNEI come from the germline V gene. This CDR3 has 13 amino acids. CDR3 protein: CASSAFSIYEQYF. In DNA form, the CDR3 reads TGTGCCAGCAGTGCCTTTAGTATCTACGAGCAGTACTTC.

This clonotype appeared a few times. The rearrangement uses TRBV7-8 and TRBJ2-7; D is unresolved. Deletions cut 5 bases from V and 5 bases from J, with 19 bases between. The CDR3 is 15 amino acids. In germline, CDR1 is SGHVS, CDR2 FQNEAQ. For the CDR3, the DNA is TGTGCCAGCAGCCCCGGTCACCAGAAGCGCAACGAGCAGTACTTC. Translation gives CASSPGHQKRNEQYF.

This clonotype was picked up a small number of times. The chain carries TRBV6-1 and TRBJ2-1; tentatively, D is TRBD1 or TRBD2 (5 bases each). Looked up from germline, CDR1 is MNHNS and CDR2 is SASEGT. This CDR3 spans 14 amino acids. V was shortened by 5 bases and J by 2 bases, with 10 bases between the two germline ends. CDR3 in DNA: TGTGCCAGCAGTCGAGGGACCACCTACAATGAGCAGTTCTTC. Amino acid sequence: CASSRGTTYNEQFF.

The rearrangement joins TRBV2 to TRBJ2-7; D remains unclear. This CDR3 has 11 amino acids. Germline V CDR1 and CDR2: SNHLY, FYNNEI. V lost 4 bases to trimming and J lost 3 bases, with 4 bases between them. The CDR3 DNA reads TGTGCCAGCAGTGCCCTCTACGAGCAGTACTTC. Its protein product is CASSALYEQYF.

The V and J genes are TRBV10-3 and TRBJ2-5; TRBD2 matches 10 bases. The germline V gene encodes CDR1 ENHRY and CDR2 SYGVKD. V was clipped by 11 bases and J by 4 bases; unmatched bases: 19. The CDR3 loop spans 17 amino acids. The CDR3 DNA sequence: TGTGCCCATAAAGGTCTAGCGGGAGTCAGGTCATTAGAGACCCAGTACTTC. Its protein is CAHKGLAGVRSLETQYF.

The chain carries TRBV20-1 and TRBJ2-1; TRBD1 agrees at 7 bases. The CDR3 length is 14 residues. Germline V lookup: CDR1 DFQATT, CDR2 SNEGSKA (reference sequence). V gave up 5 bases and J gave up 8 bases; unmatched junction bases: 12. CDR3 in DNA: TGCAGTGCTCTCTCGGCAGGGGGTCTCTATGAGCAGTTCTTC. Translating it yields CSALSAGGLYEQFF.

There are a few counts of this clonotype. The chain joins TRBV6-5 to TRBJ2-3; 7 nucleotides match TRBD2. The CDR3 has 16 residues. Trimming took 6 bases from V and 5 from J; bases not matched to a gene: 14. The germline V gene has CDR1 MNHEY and CDR2 SVGAGI. The CDR3 spells CASSKRGLAGEDTQYF. DNA of the CDR3: TGTGCCAGCAGCAAGAGAGGTTTAGCGGGTGAAGATACGCAGTATTTT.

This clonotype was detected once. The junction departs from germline at one end; a sequencing error may be responsible. This chain uses TRBV6-5 with TRBJ1-1, with 9 bases fitting TRBD1. CDR1 and CDR2 from the germline V gene are MNHEY and SVGAGI. The CDR3 is 15 residues long. This CDR3 is CASRGDRAKNTETFF. The CDR3 bases are TGTGCCAGCAGAGGGGACAGGGCTAAGAACACTGAAACTTTCTTT.

This clonotype was recorded a few times. The rearrangement joins TRBV4-1 to TRBJ1-5; D gene ambiguous. In germline, CDR1 is MGHRA, CDR2 YSYEKL. The CDR3 runs 16 residues. Trimming stripped 1 base from V and 0 bases from J, with 10 bases between. The DNA for the CDR3 is TGCGCCAGCAGCCAAGTGCCCGGTGATAGCAATCAGCCCCAGCATTTT. Translating gives CASSQVPGDSNQPQHF.

The V call is TRBV28, the J call TRBJ1-1, with 11 nucleotides matching TRBD1. Germline V gene data show CDR1 as MDHEN and CDR2 as SYDVKM. The junction had 5 bases not matched to a gene; V was cut back by 0 bases and J by 11 bases. CDR3 length equals 14 residues. The CDR3 sequence: CASSLWGTGGDAFF. As DNA, the CDR3 is TGTGCCAGCAGTTTATGGGGGACAGGGGGTGATGCTTTCTTT.

A few counts support this clonotype. The chain links TRBV20-1 to TRBJ1-5; 7 bases are a match to TRBD1. Germline assignment: CDR1 DFQATT and CDR2 SNEGSKA (reference sequence). Trimming at V came to 3 bases and at J to 0 bases, leaving 20 bases not matched to a gene. CDR3 length: 20 residues. The CDR3: CSARPAPGTAKLHSNQPQHF. The CDR3 nucleotides are TGCAGTGCTAGGCCCGCGCCCGGGACAGCAAAACTTCATAGCAATCAGCCCCAGCATTTT.

This clonotype was seen a few times. This rearrangement joins TRBV14 to TRBJ2-3; D remains ambiguous. Germline assignment: CDR1 SGHDN and CDR2 FVKESK. The length of the CDR3 is 13 residues. V lost 4 bases, J lost 2 bases, and 7 bases lay in between. In DNA form, the CDR3 reads TGTGCCAGCAGCCGACGCGCCACAGATACGCAGTATTTT. Protein product: CASSRRATDTQYF. Full variable domain (missing parts from reference TRBV14 and TRBJ2-3): EAGVTQFPSHSVIEKGQTVTLRCDPISGHDNLYWYRRVMGKEIKFLLHFVKESKQDESGMPNNRFLAERTGGTYSTLKVQPAELEDSGVYFCASSRRATDTQYFGPGTRLTVL.

The V call is TRBV12-3 or TRBV12-4, the J call TRBJ1-3; the D is unclear. This CDR3 region has 14 residues. V was cut by 3 bases and J by 4 bases, with 10 bases left in between. In nucleotides, the CDR3 is TGTGCCAGCAGTTTCCGGCTAGACGGAAACACCATATATTTT. Translated, it gives CASSFRLDGNTIYF.

The V and J genes are TRBV28 and TRBJ1-1; D remains unclear. The length of the CDR3 is 14 residues. The ends were cut back, 5 bases at V and 1 base at J, with 11 bases in the middle. Germline V gene data show CDR1 as MDHEN and CDR2 as SYDVKM. CDR3 coding DNA: TGTGCCAGCAGTAGGGCACTTGAGAACACTGAAGCTTTCTTT. Its translation: CASSRALENTEAFF.

A few counts support this clonotype. This chain connects TRBV29-1 to TRBJ2-7, with TRBD2 matching over 10 bases. The CDR3 extends over 14 amino acids. With 5 bases clipped from V and 3 bases from J, the junction kept 7 bases outside the gene matches. The germline V gene encodes CDR1 SQVTM and CDR2 ANQGSEA. CDR3 DNA sequence: TGCAGCGTTTGGACTAGCGGCACTAGCTACGAGCAGTACTTC. It is translated as CSVWTSGTSYEQYF.

This clonotype has just a few counts. This rearrangement joins TRBV5-1 to TRBJ1-2; 8 bases are shared with TRBD1. J lost 2 bases, V lost 4 bases, and 7 bases had no gene match. This CDR3 region has 15 residues. Germline V gives CDR1 SGHRS, CDR2 YFSETQ. The DNA of the CDR3 is TGCGCCAGCAGCCCAGGGACAGGACCCAACTATGGCTACACCTTC. It translates to CASSPGTGPNYGYTF. The complete variable domain, with remaining parts taken from reference TRBV5-1 and TRBJ1-2, reads KAGVTQTPRYLIKTRGQQVTLSCSPISGHRSVSWYQQTPGQGLQFLFEYFSETQRNKGNFPGRFSGRQFSNSRSEMNVSTLELGDSALYLCASSPGTGPNYGYTFGSGTRLTVV.

The chain couples TRBV20-1 to TRBJ1-5; 9 nucleotides align to TRBD1. CDR3 length: 15 residues. The germline gives CDR1 DFQATT, CDR2 SNEGSKA (reference sequence). The ends lost 6 bases at V and 2 bases at J; junction bases unmatched: 8. DNA for the CDR3: TGCAGTGCCGGGCGGCGGACAGGGGGCAATCAGCCCCAGCATTTT. Protein sequence: CSAGRRTGGNQPQHF.

This clonotype came up a few times. The V gene is TRBV6-1, the J gene TRBJ2-1, with a possible D match to TRBD2 (6 bases). There are 14 residues in the CDR3. Trimming took off 4 bases at V and 4 bases at J, with 11 bases between the two ends. Germline CDR1 is MNHNS and CDR2 is SASEGT. Here the CDR3 reads CASSVGDLYNEQFF. The CDR3 bases are TGTGCCAGCAGTGTGGGGGACTTGTACAATGAGCAGTTCTTC.

This clonotype was counted only a few times. The genes are TRBV12-3 or TRBV12-4 and TRBJ1-6; no reliable D call. CDR3 size: 14 residues. Trimming removed 2 bases at V and 4 bases at J, with 6 bases between. Here the CDR3 reads CASSLSTYNSPLHF. The CDR3 DNA is TGTGCCAGCAGTTTAAGTACTTATAATTCACCCCTCCACTTT.

This clonotype was detected a few times. The junction departs from germline at one end; a sequencing error may be responsible. J is TRBJ2-4 and V is TRBV5-6; D might be TRBD1 or TRBD2, each matching 5 bases. The CDR3 covers 12 residues. The V gene's germline CDR1 is SGHDT and CDR2 YYEEEE. CDR3 DNA: TGTGCCAGCAGCTTGGCGGGTGTGGCAGAGGGGTTC. Amino acids: CASSLAGVAEGF. Drawing the rest from reference TRBV5-6 and TRBJ2-4, the complete variable domain is DAGVTQSPTHLIKTRGQQVTLRCSPKSGHDTVSWYQQALGQGPQFIFQYYEEEERQRGNFPDRFSGHQFPNYSSELNVNALLLGDSALYLCASSLAGVAEGFGAGTRLSVL.

This clonotype was counted a few times. The chain uses TRBV19 and TRBJ1-1; no reliable D call. Trimming took off 4 bases at V and 1 base at J, with 4 bases between the two ends. Germline V lookup: CDR1 LNHDA, CDR2 SQIVND (reference sequence). The CDR3 is 12 residues long. The CDR3 coding sequence is TGTGCCAGTAGTAACAGGAACACTGAAGCTTTCTTT. It specifies CASSNRNTEAFF.

The J gene is TRBJ2-2, the V gene TRBV28; 11 bases are shared with TRBD2. The CDR3 spans 16 residues. From germline, CDR1 is MDHEN and CDR2 SYDVKM. Trimming took 5 bases from V and 7 from J; bases not matched to a gene: 9. This CDR3 is CASSLTSGRVLGELFF. The CDR3 DNA reads as TGTGCCAGCAGTCTCACTAGCGGGAGAGTTCTCGGGGAGCTGTTTTTT.

The V call is TRBV10-3, the J call TRBJ2-7; D not certain. This CDR3 is built from 14 residues. Germline V gene data show CDR1 as ENHRY and CDR2 as SYGVKD. Trimming removed 4 bases at V and 5 bases at J, with 15 bases between. DNA of the CDR3: TGTGCCATCAGTGGGGCCGAACGACCCGACGAGCAGTACTTC. Amino acid sequence: CAISGAERPDEQYF.

This clonotype turned up a few times. The CDR3 loop is CASSRDRASQETQYF. The CDR3 region has the DNA TGTGCCAGCAGCCGAGACAGGGCGAGCCAAGAGACCCAGTACTTC. J is TRBJ2-5 and V is TRBV7-2; 7 nucleotides align to TRBD1. This CDR3 is 15 amino acids long. Trimming cost V 5 bases and J 1 base; bases outside gene matches: 7. Germline CDR1 is SGHTA and CDR2 is FQGNSA.

J is TRBJ2-2 and V is TRBV20-1, with TRBD2 matching 8 bases. Germline assignment: CDR1 DFQATT and CDR2 SNEGSKA (reference sequence). Trimming cost V 0 bases and J 4 bases; bases outside gene matches: 4. There are 15 residues in the CDR3. The CDR3 coding sequence is TGCAGTGCTAGAGATCGGGAGGGAGTCACCGGGGAGCTGTTTTTT. This encodes CSARDREGVTGELFF.

This clonotype is labeled as medium-sized. The J gene is TRBJ2-3, the V gene TRBV12-3 or TRBV12-4; D not certain. This CDR3 contains 12 residues. The V end was cut by 3 bases, the J end by 5 bases, with 6 bases between. This CDR3 is CASSFLGDTQYF. The DNA for the CDR3 is TGTGCCAGCAGTTTTTTAGGAGATACGCAGTATTTT.